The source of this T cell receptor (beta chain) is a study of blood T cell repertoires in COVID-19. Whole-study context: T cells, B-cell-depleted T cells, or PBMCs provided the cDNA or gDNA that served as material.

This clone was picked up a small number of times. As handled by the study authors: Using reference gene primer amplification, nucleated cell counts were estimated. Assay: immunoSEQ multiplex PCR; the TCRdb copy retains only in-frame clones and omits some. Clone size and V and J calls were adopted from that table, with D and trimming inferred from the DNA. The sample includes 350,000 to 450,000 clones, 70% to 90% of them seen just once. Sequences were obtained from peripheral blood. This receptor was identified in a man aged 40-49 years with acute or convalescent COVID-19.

The DNA for the CDR3 is TGTGCCAGCAGTGAAACTGAGAACACTGAAGCTTTCTTT. This codes for CASSETENTEAFF. The rearrangement links TRBV6-1 to TRBJ1-1, with unresolved D. V shed 2 bases and J shed 1 base, with 5 bases lying between them. This CDR3 comprises 13 residues. CDR1 and CDR2 from the germline V gene are MNHNS and SASEGT.